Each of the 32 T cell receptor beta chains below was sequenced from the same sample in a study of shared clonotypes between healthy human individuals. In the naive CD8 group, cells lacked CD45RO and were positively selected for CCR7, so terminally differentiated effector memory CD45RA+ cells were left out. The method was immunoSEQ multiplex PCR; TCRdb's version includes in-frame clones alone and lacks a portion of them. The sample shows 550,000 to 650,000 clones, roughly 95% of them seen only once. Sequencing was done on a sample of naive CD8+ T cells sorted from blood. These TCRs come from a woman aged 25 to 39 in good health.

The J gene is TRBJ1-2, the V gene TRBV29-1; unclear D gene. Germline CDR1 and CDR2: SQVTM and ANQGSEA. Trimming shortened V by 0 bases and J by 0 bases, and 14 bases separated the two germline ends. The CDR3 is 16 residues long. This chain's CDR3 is CSVEDFFARTNYGYTF. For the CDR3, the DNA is TGCAGCGTTGAAGATTTTTTCGCCCGCACTAACTATGGCTACACCTTC.

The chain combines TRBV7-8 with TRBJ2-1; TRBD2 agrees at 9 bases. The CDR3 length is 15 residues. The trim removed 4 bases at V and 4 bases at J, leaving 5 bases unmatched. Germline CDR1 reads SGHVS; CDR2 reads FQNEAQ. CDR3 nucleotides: TGTGCCAGCAGCTCCGGGCTAGCGGGGTACAATGAGCAGTTCTTC. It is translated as CASSSGLAGYNEQFF. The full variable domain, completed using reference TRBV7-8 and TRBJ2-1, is GAGVSQSPRYKVAKRGQDVALRCDPISGHVSLFWYQQALGQGPEFLTYFQNEAQLDKSGLPSDRFFAERPEGSVSTLKIQRTQQEDSAVYLCASSSGLAGYNEQFFGPGTRLTVL.

The CDR3 region is CASSDPRSDPGRLSYEQYF. In DNA, the CDR3 is TGTGCCAGCAGCGACCCGAGGTCGGACCCAGGGCGCCTATCCTACGAGCAGTACTTC. The chain uses TRBV2 and TRBJ2-5; D might be TRBD1 (5 bases). The J call may be incorrect, as the DNA end agrees better with TRBJ2-7. Germline CDR1 and CDR2: SNHLY and FYNNEI. The CDR3 loop spans 19 amino acids.

CDR3 sequence reads: CASSPMPGQGKDTQYF. The CDR3 DNA reads TGTGCCAGCAGTCCCATGCCGGGACAGGGGAAAGATACGCAGTATTTT. The chain employs TRBV27 and TRBJ2-3; TRBD1 aligns across 10 bases. The CDR3 totals 16 residues. Germline CDR1 is MNHEY and CDR2 is SMNVEV (reference sequence). Trimming cost V 5 bases and J 5 bases; bases outside gene matches: 10.

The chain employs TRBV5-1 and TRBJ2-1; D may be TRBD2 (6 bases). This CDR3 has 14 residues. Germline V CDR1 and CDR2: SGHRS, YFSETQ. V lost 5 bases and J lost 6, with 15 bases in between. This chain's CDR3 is CASRAGRPVNEQFF. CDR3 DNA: TGCGCCAGCAGGGCGGGAAGACCGGTCAATGAGCAGTTCTTC.

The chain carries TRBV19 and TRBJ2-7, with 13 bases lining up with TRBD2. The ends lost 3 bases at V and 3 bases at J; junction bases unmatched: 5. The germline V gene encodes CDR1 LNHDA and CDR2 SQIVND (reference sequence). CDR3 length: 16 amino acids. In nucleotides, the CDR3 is TGTGCCAGTAGTATCACCGGACTAGCGGGAGTCTACGAGCAGTACTTC. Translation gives CASSITGLAGVYEQYF. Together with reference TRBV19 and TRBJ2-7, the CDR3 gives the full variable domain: DGGITQSPKYLFRKEGQNVTLSCEQNLNHDAMYWYRQDPGQGLRLIYYSQIVNDFQKGDIAEGYSVSREKKESFPLTVTSAQKNPTAFYLCASSITGLAGVYEQYFGPGTRLTVT.

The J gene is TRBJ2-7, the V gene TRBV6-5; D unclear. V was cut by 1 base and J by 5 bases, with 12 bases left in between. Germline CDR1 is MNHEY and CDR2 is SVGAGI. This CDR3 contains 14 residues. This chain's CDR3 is CASSYLETDNEQYF. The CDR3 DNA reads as TGTGCCAGCAGTTACTTAGAGACCGACAACGAGCAGTACTTC.

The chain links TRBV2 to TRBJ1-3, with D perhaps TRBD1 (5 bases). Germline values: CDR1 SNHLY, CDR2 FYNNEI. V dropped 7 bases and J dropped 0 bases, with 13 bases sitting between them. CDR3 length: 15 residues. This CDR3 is CASTSGRDSGNTIYF. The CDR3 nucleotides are TGTGCCAGCACATCGGGACGGGACTCTGGAAACACCATATATTTT.

The CDR3, as DNA: TGTGCCAGCAGTGAAGGTCAGTCCGTCGGGGGAGATACGCAGTATTTT. Encoded protein: CASSEGQSVGGDTQYF. V usage is TRBV2 and J usage is TRBJ2-3, with a possible D match to TRBD2 (6 bases). CDR1 is SNHLY, CDR2 FYNNEI, per germline. The length of the CDR3 is 16 residues. V lost 1 base and J lost 5, with 16 bases in between. Filled out from reference TRBV2 and TRBJ2-3, the complete variable domain reads EPEVTQTPSHQVTQMGQEVILRCVPISNHLYFYWYRQILGQKVEFLVSFYNNEISEKSEIFDDQFSVERPDGSNFTLKIRSTKLEDSAMYFCASSEGQSVGGDTQYFGPGTRLTVL.

The CDR3 sequence is CAIMSKVSGELFF. CDR3 in DNA: TGTGCCATCATGAGCAAAGTCTCCGGGGAGCTGTTTTTT. The J gene is TRBJ2-2, the V gene TRBV7-2; D not resolved. Germline V gene lookup returns CDR1 SGHTA and CDR2 FQGNSA. Trimming removed 10 bases at V and 6 bases at J, with 15 bases between. The CDR3 is made up of 13 amino acids.

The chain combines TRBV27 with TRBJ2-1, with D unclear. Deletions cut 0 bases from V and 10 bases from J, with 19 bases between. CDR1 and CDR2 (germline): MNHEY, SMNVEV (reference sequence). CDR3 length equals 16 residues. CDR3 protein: CASSLSYGVPSREQFF. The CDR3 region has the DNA TGTGCCAGCAGTTTATCGTACGGTGTGCCCTCTCGGGAGCAGTTCTTC.

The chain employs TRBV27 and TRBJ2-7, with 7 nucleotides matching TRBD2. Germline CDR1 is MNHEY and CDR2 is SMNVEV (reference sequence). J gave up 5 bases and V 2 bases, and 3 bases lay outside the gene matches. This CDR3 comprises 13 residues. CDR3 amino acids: CASSLQGGNEQYF. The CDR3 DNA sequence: TGTGCCAGCAGTTTACAGGGAGGGAACGAGCAGTACTTC.

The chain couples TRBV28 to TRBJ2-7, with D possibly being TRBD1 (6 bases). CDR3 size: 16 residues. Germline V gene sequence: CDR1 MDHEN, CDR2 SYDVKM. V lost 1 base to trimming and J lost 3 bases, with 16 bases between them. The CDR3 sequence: CASSLYAGGQDYEQYF. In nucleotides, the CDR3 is TGTGCCAGCAGTTTATATGCTGGGGGACAAGACTACGAGCAGTACTTC.

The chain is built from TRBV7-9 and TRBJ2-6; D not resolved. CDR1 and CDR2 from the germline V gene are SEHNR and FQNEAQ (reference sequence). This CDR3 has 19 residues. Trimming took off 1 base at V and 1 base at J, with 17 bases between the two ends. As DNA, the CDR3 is TGTGCCAGCAGCTTAGTGGTAGGACCCTTAGATTCTGGGGCCAACGTCCTGACTTTC. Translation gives CASSLVVGPLDSGANVLTF. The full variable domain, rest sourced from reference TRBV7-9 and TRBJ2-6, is DTGVSQNPRHKITKRGQNVTFRCDPISEHNRLYWYRQTLGQGPEFLTYFQNEAQLEKSRLLSDRFSAERPKGSFSTLEIQRTEQGDSAMYLCASSLVVGPLDSGANVLTFGAGSRLTVL.

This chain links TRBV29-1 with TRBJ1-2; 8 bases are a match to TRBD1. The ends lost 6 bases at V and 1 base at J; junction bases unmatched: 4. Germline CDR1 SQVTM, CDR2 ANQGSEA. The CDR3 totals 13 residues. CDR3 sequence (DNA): TGCAGCGTGGTCGGACAGGGTAACTATGGCTACACCTTC. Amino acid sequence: CSVVGQGNYGYTF.

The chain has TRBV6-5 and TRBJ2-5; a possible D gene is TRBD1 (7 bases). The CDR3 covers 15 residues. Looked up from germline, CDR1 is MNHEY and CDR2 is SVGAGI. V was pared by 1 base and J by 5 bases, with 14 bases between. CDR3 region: CASSYLAGGGETQYF. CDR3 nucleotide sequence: TGTGCCAGCAGTTACTTGGCAGGGGGAGGCGAGACCCAGTACTTC.

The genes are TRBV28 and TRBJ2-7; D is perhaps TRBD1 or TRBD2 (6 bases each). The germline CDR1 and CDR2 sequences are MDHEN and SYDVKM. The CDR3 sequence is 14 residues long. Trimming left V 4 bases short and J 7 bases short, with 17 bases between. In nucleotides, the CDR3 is TGTGCCAGCAGTTCGAGGGGGGCGATGGGAGAGCAGTACTTC. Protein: CASSSRGAMGEQYF.

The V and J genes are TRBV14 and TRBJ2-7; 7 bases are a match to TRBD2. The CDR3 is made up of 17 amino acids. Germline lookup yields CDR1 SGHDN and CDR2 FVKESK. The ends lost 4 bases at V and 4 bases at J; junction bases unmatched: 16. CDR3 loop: CASSPAGLGGRLYEQYF. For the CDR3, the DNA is TGTGCCAGCAGCCCAGCTGGACTCGGCGGGAGATTGTACGAGCAGTACTTC.

CDR3 in amino acids: CASSLAREGPDTQYF. CDR3 coding DNA: TGCGCCAGCAGCTTGGCCCGGGAGGGCCCAGATACGCAGTATTTT. The J gene is TRBJ2-3, the V gene TRBV5-1, with 8 nucleotides matching TRBD2. V shed 0 bases, J shed 4 bases, and the junction held 4 bases outside the gene matches. The CDR3 covers 15 residues. Germline values: CDR1 SGHRS, CDR2 YFSETQ.

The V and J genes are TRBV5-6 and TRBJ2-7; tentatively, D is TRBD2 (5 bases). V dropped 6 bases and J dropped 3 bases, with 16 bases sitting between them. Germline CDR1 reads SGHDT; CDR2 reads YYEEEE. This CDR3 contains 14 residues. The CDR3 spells CASTGFGGGYEQYF. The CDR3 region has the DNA TGTGCCAGCACCGGTTTCGGAGGCGGCTACGAGCAGTACTTC.

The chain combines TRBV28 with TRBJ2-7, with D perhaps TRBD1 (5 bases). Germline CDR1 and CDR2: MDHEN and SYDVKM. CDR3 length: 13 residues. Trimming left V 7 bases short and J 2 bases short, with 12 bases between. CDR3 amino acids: CASTAGPTYEQYF. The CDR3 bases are TGTGCCAGCACGGCAGGGCCAACCTACGAGCAGTACTTC.

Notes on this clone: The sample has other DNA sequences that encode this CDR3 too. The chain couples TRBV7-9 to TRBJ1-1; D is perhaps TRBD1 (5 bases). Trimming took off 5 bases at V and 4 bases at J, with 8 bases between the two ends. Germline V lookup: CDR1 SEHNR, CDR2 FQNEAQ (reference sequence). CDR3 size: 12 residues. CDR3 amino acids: CASSRGSTEAFF. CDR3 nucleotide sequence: TGTGCCAGCAGCCGGGGGAGCACTGAAGCTTTCTTT.

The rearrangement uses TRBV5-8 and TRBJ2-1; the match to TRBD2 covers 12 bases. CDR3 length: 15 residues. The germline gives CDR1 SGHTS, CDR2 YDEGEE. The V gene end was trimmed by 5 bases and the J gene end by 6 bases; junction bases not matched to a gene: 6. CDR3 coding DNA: TGTGCCAGCAGACATGGACTAGCGGGATTCAATGAGCAGTTCTTC. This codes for CASRHGLAGFNEQFF. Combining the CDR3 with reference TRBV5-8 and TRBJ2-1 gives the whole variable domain EAGVTQSPTHLIKTRGQQATLRCSPISGHTSVYWYQQALGLGLQFLLWYDEGEERNRGNFPPRFSGRQFPNYSSELNVNALELEDSALYLCASRHGLAGFNEQFFGPGTRLTVL.

The CDR3 spells CASSQGQGPGNEQFF. As DNA, the CDR3 is TGTGCCAGCAGCCAGGGACAGGGTCCGGGCAATGAGCAGTTCTTC. The V and J genes are TRBV5-8 and TRBJ2-1; 9 bases are shared with TRBD1. From germline, CDR1 is SGHTS and CDR2 YDEGEE. V lost 4 bases to trimming and J lost 6 bases; unmatched junction nucleotides: 8. This CDR3 spans 15 amino acids.

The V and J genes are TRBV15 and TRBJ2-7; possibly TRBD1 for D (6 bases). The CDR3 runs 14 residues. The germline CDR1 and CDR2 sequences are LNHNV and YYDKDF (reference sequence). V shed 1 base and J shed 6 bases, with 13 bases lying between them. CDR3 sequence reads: CATSRVGIRGEQYF. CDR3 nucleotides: TGTGCCACCAGCAGAGTAGGGATCAGGGGCGAGCAGTACTTC.

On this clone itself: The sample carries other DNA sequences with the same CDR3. Written as DNA, the CDR3 is TGTGCCAGCAGTTTGAGGGTGTACGAGCAGTACTTC. Translated, it gives CASSLRVYEQYF. The chain carries TRBV28 and TRBJ2-7, with a weak D call TRBD2 (5 bases). V shed 3 bases and J shed 4 bases, with 7 bases lying between them. This CDR3 has 12 amino acids. Germline assignment: CDR1 MDHEN and CDR2 SYDVKM.

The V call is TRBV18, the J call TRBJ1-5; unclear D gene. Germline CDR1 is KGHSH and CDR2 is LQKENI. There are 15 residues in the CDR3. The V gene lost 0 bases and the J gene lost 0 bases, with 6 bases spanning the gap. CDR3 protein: CASSPPEYSNQPQHF. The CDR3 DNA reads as TGTGCCAGCTCACCACCGGAATATAGCAATCAGCCCCAGCATTTT.

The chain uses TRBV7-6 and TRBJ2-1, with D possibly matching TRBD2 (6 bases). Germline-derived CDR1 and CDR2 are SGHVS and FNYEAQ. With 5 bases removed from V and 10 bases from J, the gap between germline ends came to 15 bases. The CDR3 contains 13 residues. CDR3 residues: CASSPGGSEEQFF. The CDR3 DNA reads TGTGCCAGCAGCCCTGGGGGGAGCGAGGAGCAGTTCTTC.

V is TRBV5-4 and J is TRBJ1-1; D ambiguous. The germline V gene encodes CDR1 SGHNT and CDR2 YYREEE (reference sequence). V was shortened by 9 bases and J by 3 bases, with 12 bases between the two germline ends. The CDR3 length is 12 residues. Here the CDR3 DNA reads TGTGCCACAAAGACGGTGGACACTGAAGCTTTCTTT. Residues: CATKTVDTEAFF.

CDR3 sequence: CSVDLAASSYNEQFF. The CDR3, as DNA: TGCAGCGTTGACCTAGCGGCGAGCTCCTACAATGAGCAGTTCTTC. The rearrangement joins TRBV29-1 to TRBJ2-1, with TRBD2 matching over 7 bases. Germline V gene data show CDR1 as SQVTM and CDR2 as ANQGSEA. Trimming took 3 bases from V and 0 from J; bases not matched to a gene: 5. The CDR3 extends over 15 amino acids.

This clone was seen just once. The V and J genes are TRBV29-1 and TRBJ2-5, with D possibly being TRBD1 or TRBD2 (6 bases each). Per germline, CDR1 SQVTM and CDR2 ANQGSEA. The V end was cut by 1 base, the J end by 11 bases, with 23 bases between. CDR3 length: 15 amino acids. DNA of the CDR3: TGCAGCGTTGAAGTCGGCGCGGGACAATCTACGGAGCAGTACTTC. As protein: CSVEVGAGQSTEQYF.

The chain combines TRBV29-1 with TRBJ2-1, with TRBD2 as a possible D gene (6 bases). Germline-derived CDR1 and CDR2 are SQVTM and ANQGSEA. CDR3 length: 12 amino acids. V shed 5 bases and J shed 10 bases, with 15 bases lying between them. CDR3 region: CSVKSSSGEQFF. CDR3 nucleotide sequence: TGCAGCGTTAAGTCGAGTAGCGGAGAGCAGTTCTTC.